The 7 T cell receptor beta chains below were found in one sample sequenced in a study of blood T cell repertoires in COVID-19. Data came from immunoSEQ multiplex PCR; TCRdb stores just in-frame clones and leaves some out. Of nearly 400,000 clones in the sample, over 85% were seen once. Sequenced: PBMCs or T cells enriched from blood (not recorded which). The receptors here all came from a woman aged 25 to 39 who had recovered from COVID-19.

This rearrangement joins TRBV7-2 to TRBJ2-3; 9 positions match TRBD1. CDR3 size: 16 residues. Germline V CDR1 and CDR2: SGHTA, FQGNSA. J gave up 4 bases and V 4 bases, and 9 bases lay outside the gene matches. The CDR3: CASSSGLGQGPDTQYF. The DNA for the CDR3 is TGTGCCAGCAGCTCCGGGTTGGGACAGGGACCAGATACGCAGTATTTT.

Comment on this clone: Germline is not matched at one junction end, which may reflect a read error. J is TRBJ1-5 and V is TRBV2, with 7 bases lining up with TRBD1. This CDR3 is built from 14 residues. Looked up from germline, CDR1 is SNHLY and CDR2 is FYNNEI. CDR3 loop: CASREDRGNQPQHF. The DNA for the CDR3 is TGTGCCAGCAGAGAAGACAGGGGCAATCAGCCCCAGCATTTT.

J is TRBJ2-5 and V is TRBV18; D is possibly TRBD2 (6 bases). Trimming took 1 base from V and 5 from J, leaving 14 bases between them. The CDR3 covers 15 residues. Germline CDR1 is KGHSH and CDR2 is LQKENI. CDR3 nucleotide sequence: TGTGCCAGCTCACCACGCGGCAGGAGGGTGGAGACCCAGTACTTC. Protein product: CASSPRGRRVETQYF. Filled out from reference TRBV18 and TRBJ2-5, the complete variable domain reads NAGVMQNPRHLVRRRGQEARLRCSPMKGHSHVYWYRQLPEEGLKFMVYLQKENIIDESGMPKERFSAEFPKEGPSILRIQQVVRGDSAAYFCASSPRGRRVETQYFGPGTRLLVL.

The rearrangement joins TRBV27 to TRBJ2-7, with 10 bases matching TRBD2. CDR1 is MNHEY, CDR2 SMNVEV, per germline (reference sequence). The CDR3 is 15 amino acids. Germline trimming cut 0 bases from V and 2 bases from J; bases unmatched to any gene: 1. CDR3 sequence reads: CASSLSSGRTYEQYF. The CDR3 DNA is TGTGCCAGCAGTTTATCTAGCGGGAGGACCTACGAGCAGTACTTC.

The DNA for the CDR3 is TGTGCCAGCATACCCGGGAAGGGGGCGTTGGGTTTAGGCAATGGCTACACCTTC. Translated, it gives CASIPGKGALGLGNGYTF. The chain uses TRBV9 and TRBJ1-2; the match to TRBD1 covers 7 bases. V lost 6 bases to trimming and J lost 6 bases; unmatched junction nucleotides: 23. The CDR3 length is 18 residues. From germline, CDR1 is SGDLS and CDR2 YYNGEE.

The gene calls are TRBV12-3 or TRBV12-4 and TRBJ1-6; a weak D match, TRBD1 (5 bases). The V end lost 6 bases, the J end lost 10 bases, and 10 bases lay between the germline ends. This CDR3 contains 12 residues. Here the CDR3 reads CASRSTGSPLHF. As DNA, the CDR3 is TGTGCCAGCAGGAGTACAGGATCACCCCTCCACTTT.

This sequence joins TRBV7-2 and TRBJ2-1, with TRBD2 identical over 10 bases. Looked up from germline, CDR1 is SGHTA and CDR2 is FQGNSA. J gave up 2 bases and V 5 bases, and 6 bases lay outside the gene matches. This CDR3 has 16 amino acids. As DNA, the CDR3 is TGTGCCAGCAGCCCCCGGACTAGCGGACCCTACAATGAGCAGTTCTTC. It yields the protein CASSPRTSGPYNEQFF.